This T cell receptor (beta chain) was identified during a study of OX40 agonist ivuxolimab in advanced cancers. Study-wide background: Given to patients was ivuxolimab, an agonistic anti-OX40 (CD134) antibody. From about 23 to 85 years was the age range, with a mean of approximately 63 years, and over 70% were male. Study-wide findings and caveats: Antigens targeted by the expanded peripheral T cells were not determined.

Blood sampling took place at baseline, cycle 4 day 1, and cycle 7 day 1. Using immunoSEQ multiplex PCR, the repertoire was profiled, and TCRdb retains in-frame clones only, with some absent. The sample shows 55,000 to 80,000 clones, almost 85% of them seen only once. With regard to this clone: Its antigen is not identified.

CDR3 length: 15 amino acids. V was clipped by 0 bases and J by 4 bases, with 10 bases between them. Germline values: CDR1 LNHNV, CDR2 YYDKDF (reference sequence). This chain connects TRBV15 to TRBJ1-3; a weak D match, TRBD1 (6 bases). The receptor was isolated from an adult with an advanced solid tumor such as melanoma, head and neck, liver or kidney cancer. The source was CD4+ or CD8+ T cells sorted from blood, collected in a trial of the OX40 agonist ivuxolimab. The CDR3, as DNA: TGTGCCACCAGCAGAGAGGGGGGCCCGGGAAACACCATATATTTT. This sequence encodes CATSREGGPGNTIYF.